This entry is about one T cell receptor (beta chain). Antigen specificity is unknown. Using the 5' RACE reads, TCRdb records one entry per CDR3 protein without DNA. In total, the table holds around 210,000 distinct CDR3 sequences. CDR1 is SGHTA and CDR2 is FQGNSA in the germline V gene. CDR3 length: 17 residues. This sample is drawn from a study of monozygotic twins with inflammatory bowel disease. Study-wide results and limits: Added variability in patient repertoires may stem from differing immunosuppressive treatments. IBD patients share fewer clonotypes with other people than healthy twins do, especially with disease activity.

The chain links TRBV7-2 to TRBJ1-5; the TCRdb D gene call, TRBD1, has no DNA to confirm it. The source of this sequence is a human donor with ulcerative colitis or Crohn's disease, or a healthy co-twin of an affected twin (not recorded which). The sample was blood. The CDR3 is CASSFRLDRGFNQPQHF.